This T cell receptor (beta chain) was captured in a study of T-cell reconstitution after alpha-beta-depleted transplantation in children. The sample holds many counts of this clonotype. Preparing the TCRbeta library involved the use of unique molecular identifiers. TCRdb itself ran the PCR reads through MiXCR, one entry per CDR3 protein. The sample has about 610,000 distinct CDR3 sequences; about 10% are singletons. This CDR3 contains 13 residues. V lost 1 base and J 9 bases, leaving 14 bases between the germline ends. In germline, CDR1 is GTSNPN, CDR2 SVGIG (reference sequence). The sequencing used PBMCs from the stem cell graft donor, collected from the stem cell graft. V is TRBV30 and J is TRBJ2-3; the D gene is possibly TRBD2 (5 bases). The origin of this receptor is a human donor who donated a stem cell graft to a child with acute myeloid leukemia. This CDR3 reads CAWSGTGSRTQYF. CDR3 nucleotides: TGTGCCTGGAGTGGGACTGGCAGCAGGACGCAGTATTTT.